This TCR beta chain was captured by sequencing in a study of control samples from healthy donors and cancer patients. Measured with immunoSEQ multiplex PCR; TCRdb has only the in-frame clones, and not every one. The sample yields about 140,000 clones, almost 90% seen once. The CDR3 covers 13 residues. Trimming took 1 base from V and 4 from J, leaving 6 bases between them. The germline V gene encodes CDR1 SGHRS and CDR2 YFSETQ. This chain connects TRBV5-1 to TRBJ2-1, with unresolved D. This receptor was obtained from a man aged 18 to 29 in good health. The sample taken for sequencing was blood. The CDR3 is CASSLLGYNEQFF. The CDR3, as DNA: TGCGCCAGCAGCTTGTTGGGTTACAATGAGCAGTTCTTC. Complete variable domain (other parts from reference TRBV5-1 and TRBJ2-1): KAGVTQTPRYLIKTRGQQVTLSCSPISGHRSVSWYQQTPGQGLQFLFEYFSETQRNKGNFPGRFSGRQFSNSRSEMNVSTLELGDSALYLCASSLLGYNEQFFGPGTRLTVL.